The 17 T cell receptor beta chains below all came from one sample that was sequenced in a study of vaccination effects on CD4 cells after COVID-19. These receptors' targets are unknown. Before sequencing, viral peptide pools were used by the ViraFEST assay to expand antigen-specific CD4+ T cells. After less than 11 days in culture, the CD4+ T cells were isolated. Each participant was administered two doses of either the BNT162b2 or the mRNA-1273 vaccine. Measured with immunoSEQ multiplex PCR; TCRdb has only the in-frame clones, and not every one. This sample has roughly 71,000 clones, with 80% to 85% found just once. The sample was CD4+ T cells from PBMCs cultured with HCoV-229E spike peptides, taken after COVID-19 vaccination. These receptors originate from a human donor who received a COVID-19 vaccine.

This chain connects TRBV30 to TRBJ2-5; 13 bases are shared with TRBD2. V shed 4 bases and J 0 bases; nucleotides not matched to a gene: 11. This CDR3 comprises 18 residues. Germline V gives CDR1 GTSNPN, CDR2 SVGIG (reference sequence). CDR3 loop: CAWTVAGLAGMYQETQYF. CDR3 DNA: TGTGCCTGGACGGTAGCGGGACTAGCGGGAATGTACCAAGAGACCCAGTACTTC.

This chain joins TRBV28 and TRBJ2-7; D possibly uses TRBD1 or TRBD2 (5 bases each). Germline assignment: CDR1 MDHEN and CDR2 SYDVKM. V lost 6 bases to trimming and J lost 7 bases, with 16 bases between them. This CDR3 has 13 amino acids. The CDR3: CASRSSGTGEQYV. CDR3 nucleotide sequence: TGTGCCAGCAGATCCTCAGGGACCGGGGAGCAGTACGTC.

The chain combines TRBV7-2 with TRBJ1-2; tentatively, D is TRBD1 (5 bases). V was clipped by 3 bases and J by 5 bases, with 16 bases between them. Germline lookup yields CDR1 SGHTA and CDR2 FQGNSA. This CDR3 has 15 residues. The CDR3 reads CASSLQGEALYGYTF. CDR3 sequence (DNA): TGTGCCAGCAGCTTGCAGGGAGAGGCACTTTATGGCTACACCTTC.

The V gene is TRBV5-6, the J gene TRBJ2-7; 9 bases map to TRBD1. The CDR3 is made up of 19 amino acids. The germline CDR1 and CDR2 sequences are SGHDT and YYEEEE. V trimming: 3 bases; J trimming: 6 bases; junction bases outside the gene matches: 22. CDR3 bases: TGTGCCAGCAGCTCCTGGGGGCTTACCGGGACAGGGACAACTGGCGAGCAGTACGTC. Encoded protein: CASSSWGLTGTGTTGEQYV.

This chain links TRBV6-4 with TRBJ1-2; no clear D. CDR1 and CDR2 from the germline V gene are MRHNA and SNTAGT. Between the trimmed V and J ends, which lost 2 bases and 6 bases, there was a span of 4 bases. The CDR3 length is 11 residues. DNA for the CDR3: TGTGCCAGCAGTGACAGAAATGGCTACACCTTC. Translated, it gives CASSDRNGYTF.

This clone was picked up one time. V gene TRBV10-3 combines with J gene TRBJ2-7; 9 bases are shared with TRBD1. CDR1 and CDR2 (germline): ENHRY, SYGVKD. This CDR3 comprises 14 residues. Trimming removed 3 bases from V and 4 bases from J; junction bases left unmatched: 4. As DNA, the CDR3 is TGTGCCATCAGTGAAAAGGGACAGGGATACGAGCAGTACGTC. It translates to CAISEKGQGYEQYV.

This chain joins TRBV24-1 and TRBJ2-3, with TRBD1 identical over 7 bases. The V gene's germline CDR1 is KGHDR and CDR2 SFDVKD. This CDR3 has 17 residues. V was pared by 0 bases and J by 2 bases, with 7 bases of the junction left unmatched. CDR3 region: CATSDLLTGDDTDTQYF. In nucleotides, the CDR3 is TGTGCCACCAGTGATTTGCTAACAGGGGACGACACAGATACGCAGTATTTT.

The CDR3 spells CASSSRAQNTGELFF. DNA of the CDR3: TGTGCCAGCAGCTCGCGAGCCCAGAACACCGGGGAGCTGTTTTTT. The V and J genes are TRBV5-4 and TRBJ2-2, with no clear D. The V gene's germline CDR1 is SGHNT and CDR2 YYREEE (reference sequence). V was clipped by 3 bases and J by 1 base, with 10 bases between them. The CDR3 length is 15 residues.

The chain combines TRBV24-1 with TRBJ1-2, with D possibly being TRBD1 (5 bases). V gave up 4 bases and J gave up 8 bases, with 19 bases separating them. This CDR3 has 15 residues. CDR1 is KGHDR, CDR2 SFDVKD, per germline. The CDR3 nucleotides read TGTGCCACCAGTGAGGACGGGACGGCCGTCCGGGGCTACACCTTC. Translating gives CATSEDGTAVRGYTF.

J is TRBJ1-2 and V is TRBV3-1 (or the pseudogene TRBV3-2); D remains ambiguous. The V gene lost 4 bases and the J gene lost 4 bases, with 13 bases spanning the gap. Germline lookup yields CDR1 LGHDT and CDR2 YNNKEL (reference sequence). This CDR3 spans 14 amino acids. CDR3 loop: CASSRGTVGYGYTF. In DNA, the CDR3 is TGTGCCAGCAGCCGCGGCACGGTCGGCTATGGCTACACCTTC.

The chain couples TRBV3-1 (or the pseudogene TRBV3-2) to TRBJ1-1; D is uncertain. V lost 4 bases to trimming and J lost 0 bases, with 9 bases between them. CDR3 length: 14 residues. Per germline, CDR1 LGHDT and CDR2 YNNKEL (reference sequence). The CDR3 loop reads CASSLDWVNTEAFF. The CDR3, as DNA: TGTGCCAGCAGCCTAGACTGGGTGAACACTGAAGCTTTCTTT.

Concerning this clone: The same CDR3 can be traced to other DNA sequences in this sample. The chain joins TRBV24-1 to TRBJ1-1; 7 nucleotides line up with TRBD1. This CDR3 contains 15 residues. The V segment lost 4 bases and the J segment 1 base; nucleotides outside the gene matches: 5. Germline CDR1 reads KGHDR; CDR2 reads SFDVKD. This chain's CDR3 is CATSDPRTGNTEAFF. In DNA form, the CDR3 reads TGTGCCACCAGTGACCCGAGGACAGGGAACACTGAAGCTTTCTTT.

The CDR3 loop reads CSVAPTGANEKLFF. CDR3 coding DNA: TGCAGCGTTGCCCCGACAGGGGCGAACGAAAAACTGTTTTTT. This chain uses TRBV29-1 with TRBJ1-4; 8 positions agree with TRBD1. This CDR3 is 14 amino acids long. Germline V gene lookup returns CDR1 SQVTM and CDR2 ANQGSEA. V was pared by 4 bases and J by 8 bases, with 9 bases of the junction left unmatched.

The rearrangement joins TRBV6-6 to TRBJ1-5, with D hard to call. CDR1 is MNHNY, CDR2 SVGAGI, per germline (reference sequence). The V gene lost 6 bases and the J gene lost 3 bases, with 9 bases spanning the gap. The CDR3 runs to 13 residues. The CDR3 DNA reads TGTGCCAGCAGGCTCGTTGACAATCAGCCCCAGCATTTT. Translating gives CASRLVDNQPQHF.

This chain links TRBV6-2 or TRBV6-3 with TRBJ1-3; a possible D gene is TRBD1 (5 bases). V was pared by 0 bases and J by 6 bases, with 15 bases between. There are 16 residues in the CDR3. Germline CDR1 reads MNHEY; CDR2 reads SVGEGT. For the CDR3, the DNA is TGTGCCAGCAGTTACTCGGGGCGGTCGGGAACAAACACCATATATTTT. Translated, it gives CASSYSGRSGTNTIYF.

This sequence joins TRBV18 and TRBJ1-1; D might be TRBD1 (6 bases). V lost 3 bases and J 5 bases, leaving 16 bases between the germline ends. Germline CDR1 reads KGHSH; CDR2 reads LQKENI. This CDR3 comprises 15 residues. CDR3 residues: CASSPGGGGGTEAFF. DNA for the CDR3: TGTGCCAGCTCACCCGGTGGAGGGGGAGGAACTGAAGCTTTCTTT.

The chain combines TRBV24-1 with TRBJ2-7; the match to TRBD1 covers 8 bases. The V gene end was trimmed by 4 bases and the J gene end by 6 bases; junction bases not matched to a gene: 7. The CDR3 runs 14 residues. Germline loops: CDR1 KGHDR, CDR2 SFDVKD. CDR3 in DNA: TGTGCCACCAGTGAGCGACAGGGGCAGGTCGAGCAGTACGTC. Its protein product is CATSERQGQVEQYV.